Included here is one T cell receptor (beta chain) sequence, with context. Antigen specificity is unknown. The data derive from a study of PD-L1 blockade in urothelial cancer. About the research overall: Atezolizumab, begun by patients in about 2014, was given at 1,200 mg intravenously every 3 weeks. Prior exposure to chemotherapy in patients amounted to 0 to 3 regimens received.

Sequencing used immunoSEQ multiplex PCR; TCRdb keeps in-frame clones, though not all of them. The sample records tens of thousands of clones, nearly 90% being singletons. Study-wide results and caveats: Pretreatment blood TCR clonality under the median forecast improved survival.

The V gene's germline CDR1 is SGHNT and CDR2 YYREEE (reference sequence). The length of the CDR3 is 18 residues. Trimming took off 4 bases at V and 5 bases at J, with 24 bases between the two ends. The receptor's source is a man aged 60 to 69 with urothelial cancer. Sequenced material: PBMCs, taken around atezolizumab (anti-PD-L1) treatment. The chain is built from TRBV5-4 and TRBJ2-2; weak D call: TRBD1 (6 bases). CDR3 in DNA: TGTGCCAGCAGCCCTGGGATTGTGGGGGCTGGCAGTACCGGGGAGCTGTTTTTT. It is translated as CASSPGIVGAGSTGELFF.